The source of this TCR beta chain is a study of blood T cell repertoires in COVID-19. The method was immunoSEQ multiplex PCR; TCRdb's version includes in-frame clones alone and lacks a portion of them. The table records more than 150,000 clones, 85% to 90% of them present only once. In germline, CDR1 is SGHVS, CDR2 FQNEAQ. The CDR3 extends over 13 amino acids. J gave up 12 bases and V 1 base, and 9 bases lay outside the gene matches. The sequenced sample was peripheral blood. The chain recombines TRBV7-8 with TRBJ2-7; TRBD2 matches 7 bases. This TCR derives from a woman in her 70s with COVID-19, enrolled during active disease. In nucleotides, the CDR3 is TGTGCCAGCAGCTTAGAAACTAGCGAGAAGGTGTACTTC. Protein: CASSLETSEKVYF. Full variable domain (outside the CDR3, taken from reference TRBV7-8 and TRBJ2-7): GAGVSQSPRYKVAKRGQDVALRCDPISGHVSLFWYQQALGQGPEFLTYFQNEAQLDKSGLPSDRFFAERPEGSVSTLKIQRTQQEDSAVYLCASSLETSEKVYFGPGTRLTVT.